The sequence of this T cell receptor beta chain was determined in a study of T cell clonality in common variable immunodeficiency. Study results and caveats: Authors noted CVID clonality's cause needs subpopulation repertoire sequencing.

J was trimmed by 4 bases and V by 5 bases; bases with no gene match: 13. Germline V CDR1 and CDR2: SGHRS, YFSETQ. The CDR3 is 17 amino acids. This clone was counted many times. Its antigen is unidentified. The read ends 3 residues early relative to the CDR3; the germline J gene fills the gap. Produced via immunoSEQ multiplex PCR; TCRdb's table is partial and in-frame only. The sample has 40,000 to 45,000 clones, none seen only once. The TCR originated in a person between 18 and 75 years old in good health. The chain is built from TRBV5-1 and TRBJ2-5; TRBD1 agrees at 11 bases. The sequenced sample consisted of peripheral blood mononuclear cells. CDR3 DNA (partial): TGCGCCAGCAGAACCGGGACAGGGGGGTTCTCGGGAGAGACC. It encodes CASRTGTGGFSGET. The full CDR3 reads CASRTGTGGFSGETQYF. The entire variable domain, with the rest obtained from reference TRBV5-1 and TRBJ2-5, is as follows: KAGVTQTPRYLIKTRGQQVTLSCSPISGHRSVSWYQQTPGQGLQFLFEYFSETQRNKGNFPGRFSGRQFSNSRSEMNVSTLELGDSALYLCASRTGTGGFSGETQYFGPGTRLLVL.